The 21 T cell receptor beta chains in this list originate from one sample, sequenced in a study of siplizumab effects on memory and regulatory T cells (dated by TCRdb to between 2019 and 2020). Cells from the mixed lymphocyte reactions were cocultured for around 6 days at 37 degrees C. Library method: the immunoSEQ multiplex PCR assay. TCRdb obtained this table from immuneACCESS and retained in-frame rearrangements with V and J assigned. These tables miss some clones; where compared with another copy, unresolved V genes account for less than half of the shortfall, and the remainder is unexplained. The sample table holds roughly 14,000 clones, of which 49% were seen once. Roughly 10% of the sample rests with the top ten. No antigen has been identified for these receptors. Sequencing used CFSE-low (dividing) CD4+ T cells sorted from an allogeneic mixed lymphocyte reaction. All receptors derive from a human donor in good health; the cells came from an allogeneic mixed lymphocyte reaction.

This chain links TRBV15 with TRBJ2-5; D possibly corresponds to TRBD1 (6 bases). Trimming took off 1 base at V and 0 bases at J, with 12 bases between the two ends. In germline, CDR1 is LNHNV, CDR2 YYDKDF (reference sequence). CDR3 length: 16 residues. The chain's CDR3 is CATSRGDRSYQETQYF. As DNA, the CDR3 is TGTGCCACCAGCAGAGGCGACAGGTCGTACCAAGAGACCCAGTACTTC.

V usage is TRBV5-1 and J usage is TRBJ1-4; the match to TRBD1 covers 8 bases. CDR3 length equals 14 residues. The germline V gene has CDR1 SGHRS and CDR2 YFSETQ. The J segment lost 8 bases and the V segment lost 4 bases, leaving 7 bases of the junction unmatched. The CDR3 DNA reads as TGCGCCAGCAGCCCGGACAGGGCCAGGGAAAAACTGTTTTTT. Its translation is CASSPDRAREKLFF.

This clone was detected a few times. This rearrangement joins TRBV2 to TRBJ2-5; 9 bases are shared with TRBD1. Trimming took 6 bases from V and 5 from J; bases not matched to a gene: 7. Germline loops: CDR1 SNHLY, CDR2 FYNNEI. CDR3 length: 14 amino acids. CDR3 amino acids: CASRTQGASETQYF. CDR3 in DNA: TGTGCCAGCAGAACACAGGGGGCATCGGAGACCCAGTACTTC.

Sample share makes this clone medium-sized. This sequence joins TRBV27 and TRBJ1-2; D unresolved. V was pared by 6 bases and J by 4 bases, with 12 bases between. There are 13 residues in the CDR3. CDR1 is MNHEY and CDR2 is SMNVEV in the germline V gene (reference sequence). DNA of the CDR3: TGTGCCAGCAGCCCCCAAGGGTTCTATGGCTACACCTTC. It specifies CASSPQGFYGYTF.

The gene calls are TRBV30 and TRBJ1-5; D is unclear. Germline CDR1 is GTSNPN and CDR2 is SVGIG (reference sequence). CDR3 length: 12 residues. With 3 bases removed from V and 9 bases from J, the gap between germline ends came to 12 bases. Here the CDR3 reads CAWRGAAGPQHF. CDR3 nucleotides: TGTGCCTGGAGAGGTGCCGCCGGGCCCCAGCATTTT.

This chain connects TRBV2 to TRBJ2-1; D possibly corresponds to TRBD2 (6 bases). CDR3 size: 14 residues. The germline gives CDR1 SNHLY, CDR2 FYNNEI. Trimming took off 6 bases at V and 0 bases at J, with 9 bases between the two ends. The CDR3 reads CASRDGSSYNEQFF. CDR3 DNA: TGTGCCAGCAGGGACGGGAGCTCCTACAATGAGCAGTTCTTC.

This sequence joins TRBV6-5 and TRBJ1-2; a possible D gene is TRBD1 (6 bases). The CDR3 has 15 residues. The germline V and J ends were trimmed by 6 bases and 6 bases, with 20 bases remaining between them. CDR1 and CDR2 from the germline V gene are MNHEY and SVGAGI. The CDR3 reads CASRRTPGGRDGYTF. The DNA of the CDR3 is TGTGCCAGCAGACGTACACCGGGGGGCAGGGATGGCTACACCTTC.

This clone was picked up a small number of times. This rearrangement joins TRBV30 to TRBJ2-2, with D perhaps TRBD1 or TRBD2 (6 bases each). Trimming took 3 bases from V and 5 from J, leaving 19 bases between them. Germline CDR1 GTSNPN, CDR2 SVGIG (reference sequence). There are 16 residues in the CDR3. The DNA for the CDR3 is TGTGCCTGGAGGAGGTGGGGGGCCCTGGGGACCGGGGAGCTGTTTTTT. It specifies CAWRRWGALGTGELFF. Full variable domain (remainder filled in from reference TRBV30 and TRBJ2-2): SQTIHQWPATLVQPVGSPLSLECTVEGTSNPNLYWYRQAAGRGLQLLFYSVGIGQISSEVPQNLSASRPQDRQFILSSKKLLLSDSGFYLCAWRRWGALGTGELFFGEGSRLTVL.

The J gene is TRBJ2-5, the V gene TRBV14, with a tentative D call TRBD1 (5 bases). The CDR3 runs to 13 residues. Trimming cost V 4 bases and J 4 bases, with 10 bases left between them. The germline CDR1 and CDR2 sequences are SGHDN and FVKESK. CDR3 sequence: CASSLGVIETQYF. DNA for the CDR3: TGTGCCAGCAGCCTAGGGGTTATAGAGACCCAGTACTTC.

V is TRBV7-2 and J is TRBJ2-3; no firm D call. This CDR3 has 13 amino acids. CDR1 SGHTA and CDR2 FQGNSA come from the germline V gene. V shed 5 bases and J shed 5 bases, with 11 bases lying between them. CDR3: CASSPRHGDTQYF. The CDR3 coding sequence is TGTGCCAGCAGCCCCCGGCACGGAGATACGCAGTATTTT.

This chain connects TRBV13 to TRBJ2-7; 7 positions agree with TRBD1. Trimming took 4 bases from V and 7 from J; bases not matched to a gene: 16. Germline lookup yields CDR1 PRHDT and CDR2 FYEKMQ (reference sequence). The CDR3 extends over 16 amino acids. CDR3 DNA: TGTGCCAGCAGCTCGCTCGGACAGGCCTACTTAGGGGAGCAGTACTTC. Amino acid sequence: CASSSLGQAYLGEQYF.

The chain combines TRBV19 with TRBJ1-2; D gene ambiguous. V gave up 7 bases and J gave up 3 bases, with 21 bases separating them. Germline loops: CDR1 LNHDA, CDR2 SQIVND (reference sequence). The CDR3 length is 16 residues. The CDR3 nucleotides are TGTGCCAGTACCCACTCGGCGGGGTCTGAGTACTATGGCTACACCTTC. It encodes CASTHSAGSEYYGYTF.

The chain combines TRBV29-1 with TRBJ2-4; D remains ambiguous. CDR3 length equals 15 residues. V was trimmed by 4 bases and J by 0 bases, leaving 13 bases between them. From germline, CDR1 is SQVTM and CDR2 ANQGSEA. CDR3 nucleotide sequence: TGCAGCGTTGTATCGGAGCAGCTAGCCAAAAACATTCAGTACTTC. It translates to CSVVSEQLAKNIQYF.

V is TRBV7-2 and J is TRBJ2-1; no clear D. Germline CDR1 SGHTA, CDR2 FQGNSA. The CDR3 has 12 amino acids. V dropped 0 bases and J dropped 8 bases, with 5 bases sitting between them. In nucleotides, the CDR3 is TGTGCCAGCAGCTTAGCGGGCCATGAGCAGTTCTTC. It yields the protein CASSLAGHEQFF.

The chain joins TRBV6-6 to TRBJ2-3, with 9 bases that match TRBD1. The CDR3 is made up of 15 amino acids. Germline V gene lookup returns CDR1 MNHNY and CDR2 SVGAGI (reference sequence). The ends lost 2 bases at V and 2 bases at J; junction bases unmatched: 2. CDR3 DNA sequence: TGTGCCAGCAGTTACGGGACAGGGCACACAGATACGCAGTATTTT. It encodes CASSYGTGHTDTQYF.

The CDR3 DNA is TGTGCCAGCAGTTACGCCAGGGGAAAAACTGAAGCTTTCTTT. As protein: CASSYARGKTEAFF. This chain joins TRBV6-5 and TRBJ1-1; D is possibly TRBD1 (6 bases). Germline V gene lookup returns CDR1 MNHEY and CDR2 SVGAGI. V lost 2 bases and J 5 bases, leaving 12 bases between the germline ends. The CDR3 contains 14 residues.

The chain carries TRBV29-1 and TRBJ1-3; the D is unclear. V was trimmed by 5 bases and J by 4 bases, leaving 12 bases between them. This CDR3 is built from 13 residues. Germline CDR1 SQVTM, CDR2 ANQGSEA. In DNA form, the CDR3 reads TGCAGCGTTTTGGGCTCGCTAGGAAACACCATATATTTT. It translates to CSVLGSLGNTIYF.

In its sample, this clone was seen a few times. V usage is TRBV6-5 and J usage is TRBJ2-5; 7 bases are shared with TRBD2. CDR1 is MNHEY and CDR2 is SVGAGI in the germline V gene. The junction had 8 bases not matched to a gene; V was cut back by 6 bases and J by 1 base. The CDR3 contains 15 residues. CDR3 DNA sequence: TGTGCCAGCAGCCCCTCTAGCGGACCCCAAGAGACCCAGTACTTC. Protein sequence: CASSPSSGPQETQYF.

J is TRBJ2-3 and V is TRBV5-1; D unclear. The CDR3 runs 14 residues. CDR1 SGHRS and CDR2 YFSETQ come from the germline V gene. V lost 6 bases to trimming and J lost 4 bases, with 15 bases between them. The CDR3 region is CASMRGDHSDTQYF. The CDR3 nucleotides read TGCGCCAGCATGAGAGGAGACCATTCAGATACGCAGTATTTT.

This chain uses TRBV19 with TRBJ1-1, with D perhaps matching TRBD1 (6 bases). CDR3 size: 13 residues. Germline CDR1 reads LNHDA; CDR2 reads SQIVND (reference sequence). The ends were cut back, 6 bases at V and 5 bases at J, with 13 bases in the middle. This chain's CDR3 is CASRTGLSTEAFF. DNA for the CDR3: TGTGCCAGTAGGACAGGTTTATCGACTGAAGCTTTCTTT.

This sequence joins TRBV7-9 and TRBJ1-2; 12 nucleotides align to TRBD1. Trimming at V came to 7 bases and at J to 8 bases, leaving 8 bases not matched to a gene. The CDR3 runs 14 residues. CDR1 is SEHNR, CDR2 FQNEAQ, per germline (reference sequence). The CDR3 loop reads CASNPGQGAGGYTF. CDR3 DNA sequence: TGTGCCAGCAACCCGGGACAGGGGGCGGGAGGCTACACCTTC.